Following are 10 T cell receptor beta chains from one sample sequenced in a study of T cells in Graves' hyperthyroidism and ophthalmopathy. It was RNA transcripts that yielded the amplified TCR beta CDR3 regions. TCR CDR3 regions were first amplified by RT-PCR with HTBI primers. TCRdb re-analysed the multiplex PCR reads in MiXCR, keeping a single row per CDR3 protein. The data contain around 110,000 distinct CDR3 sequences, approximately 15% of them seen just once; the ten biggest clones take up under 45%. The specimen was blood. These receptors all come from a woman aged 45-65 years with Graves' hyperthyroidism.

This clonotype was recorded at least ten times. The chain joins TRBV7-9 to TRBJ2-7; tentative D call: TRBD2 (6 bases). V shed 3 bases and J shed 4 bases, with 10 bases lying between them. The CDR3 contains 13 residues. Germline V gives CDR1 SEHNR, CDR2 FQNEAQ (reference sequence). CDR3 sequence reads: CASSLGLDYEQYF. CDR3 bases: TGTGCCAGCAGCTTGGGACTGGATTACGAGCAGTACTTC.

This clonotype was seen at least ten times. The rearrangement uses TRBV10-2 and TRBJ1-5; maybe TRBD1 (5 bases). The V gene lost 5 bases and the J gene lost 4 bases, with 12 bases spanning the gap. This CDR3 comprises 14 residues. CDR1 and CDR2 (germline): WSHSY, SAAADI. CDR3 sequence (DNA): TGCGCCAGCAGTAAGGGCAGGGTGAATCAGCCCCAGCATTTT. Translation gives CASSKGRVNQPQHF.

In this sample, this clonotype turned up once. In nucleotides, the CDR3 is TGTGCCAGCAGGACCGACAGGGACAGTCAGCCCCAGCATTTT. Its translation is CASRTDRDSQPQHF. This chain links TRBV12-3 or TRBV12-4 with TRBJ1-5; 7 bases match TRBD1. This CDR3 is built from 14 residues. The trim removed 6 bases at V and 6 bases at J, leaving 8 bases unmatched.

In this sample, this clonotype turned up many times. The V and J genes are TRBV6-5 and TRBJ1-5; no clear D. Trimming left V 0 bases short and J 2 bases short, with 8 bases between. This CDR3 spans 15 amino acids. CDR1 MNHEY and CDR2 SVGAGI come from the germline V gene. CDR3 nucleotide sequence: TGTGCCAGCAGTTACTCGTGGGGTGGCAATCAGCCCCAGCATTTT. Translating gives CASSYSWGGNQPQHF.

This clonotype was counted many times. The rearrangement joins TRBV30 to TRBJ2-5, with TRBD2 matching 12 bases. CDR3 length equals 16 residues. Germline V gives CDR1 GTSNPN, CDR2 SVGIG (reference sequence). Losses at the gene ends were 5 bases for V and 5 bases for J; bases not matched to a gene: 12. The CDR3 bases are TGTGCCTGGGAAGACAACCGACTAGCGGGAGTCGAGACCCAGTACTTC. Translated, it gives CAWEDNRLAGVETQYF.

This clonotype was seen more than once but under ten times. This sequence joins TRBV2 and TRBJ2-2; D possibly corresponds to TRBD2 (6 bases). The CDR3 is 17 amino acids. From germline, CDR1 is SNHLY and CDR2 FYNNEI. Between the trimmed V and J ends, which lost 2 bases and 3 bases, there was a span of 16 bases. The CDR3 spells CASSELAPRVDTGELFF. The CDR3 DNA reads TGTGCCAGCAGTGAACTAGCGCCAAGGGTGGACACCGGGGAGCTGTTTTTT.

The CDR3 nucleotides are TGTGCCAGCAGCCCCCCTGGGCGGAGCTACGAGCAGTACTTC. Encoded protein: CASSPPGRSYEQYF. The J gene is TRBJ2-7, the V gene TRBV3-1; D unclear. Germline CDR1 reads LGHDT; CDR2 reads YNNKEL (reference sequence). This CDR3 spans 14 amino acids. Trimming removed 4 bases from V and 3 bases from J, with 13 bases in between.

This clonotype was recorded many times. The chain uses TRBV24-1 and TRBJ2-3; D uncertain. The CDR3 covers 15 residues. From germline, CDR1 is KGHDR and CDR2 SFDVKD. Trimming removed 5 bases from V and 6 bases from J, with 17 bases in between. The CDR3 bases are TGTGCCACCAGTGGAGACTTAGCCTATAGTGATACGCAGTATTTT. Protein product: CATSGDLAYSDTQYF.

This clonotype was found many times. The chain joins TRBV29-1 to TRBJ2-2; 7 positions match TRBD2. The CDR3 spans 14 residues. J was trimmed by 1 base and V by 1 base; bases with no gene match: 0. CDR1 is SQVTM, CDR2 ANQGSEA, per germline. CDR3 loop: CSVEASGNTGELFF. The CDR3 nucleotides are TGCAGCGTTGAAGCTAGCGGGAACACCGGGGAGCTGTTTTTT.

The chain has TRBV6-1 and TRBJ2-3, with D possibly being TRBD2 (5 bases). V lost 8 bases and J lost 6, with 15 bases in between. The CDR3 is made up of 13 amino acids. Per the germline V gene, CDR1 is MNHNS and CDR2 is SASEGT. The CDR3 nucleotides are TGTGCCAGCGTGGGAGCGAGCCCCGATACGCAGTATTTT. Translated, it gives CASVGASPDTQYF.